A single sample gave rise to the 21 T cell receptor beta chains below, sequenced in a study of T-cell reconstitution after alpha-beta-depleted transplantation in children (dated by TCRdb to between 2015 and 2016). According to the study, the label for this sample's treatment or condition signals: allogeneic hematopoietic cell transplantation with graft depleted of TCRalphabeta T cells and CD19 B cells. Receptor libraries were prepared by PCR. The listed sequencing device is Illumina HiSeq 2500. TCR library preparation used molecular barcoding, with unique molecular identifiers applied to normalize quantification of the TCRbeta repertoire. TCRdb reanalyzed the raw reads on its own, using fastp at Q25 for trimming and MiXCR for clone calling, and kept in-frame beta chains. Here each entry gathers all rows of one CDR3 protein and keeps the most common genes and DNA. This sample lists some 600,000 distinct CDR3 sequences; under 15% were detected once. The ten biggest clones cover 2% to 2.5% of the sample.

Sequenced here: PBMCs, mostly from graft donor cells, sampled 360 days after TCRalphabeta/CD19-depleted stem cell transplant. These receptors all come from a male patient between 5 and 17 years old who had a stem cell transplant for acute myeloid leukemia, so the T cells may come from the graft donor.

This clonotype occurred many times. CDR3 sequence reads: CASSPKQGFWDEQFF. Here the CDR3 DNA reads TGTGCCAGCTCACCAAAACAGGGTTTTTGGGATGAGCAGTTCTTC. This chain connects TRBV18 to TRBJ2-1; maybe TRBD1 (6 bases). CDR1 is KGHSH, CDR2 LQKENI, per germline. V gave up 2 bases and J gave up 8 bases, with 16 bases separating them. The CDR3 runs to 15 residues.

The V and J genes are TRBV15 and TRBJ2-1, with D perhaps matching TRBD1 (6 bases). This CDR3 region has 17 residues. Trimming stripped 5 bases from V and 6 bases from J, with 23 bases between. Per the germline V gene, CDR1 is LNHNV and CDR2 is YYDKDF (reference sequence). CDR3 sequence reads: CATSPEGERVGFNEQFF. CDR3 in DNA: TGTGCCACCAGCCCAGAGGGGGAGCGTGTGGGGTTCAATGAGCAGTTCTTC. The full variable domain, rest sourced from reference TRBV15 and TRBJ2-1, is DAMVIQNPRYQVTQFGKPVTLSCSQTLNHNVMYWYQQKSSQAPKLLFHYYDKDFNNEADTPDNFQSRRPNTSFCFLDIRSPGLGDTAMYLCATSPEGERVGFNEQFFGPGTRLTVL.

This clonotype was observed a few times. The V gene is TRBV20-1, the J gene TRBJ2-5, with a possible D match to TRBD1 (5 bases). This CDR3 is built from 12 residues. Trimming removed 6 bases at V and 7 bases at J, with 15 bases between. In germline, CDR1 is DFQATT, CDR2 SNEGSKA (reference sequence). CDR3 DNA sequence: TGCAGTGCCTGCGGACATGAATGGACCCAGTACTTC. Translated: CSACGHEWTQYF.

Here the CDR3 reads CASSLSRGAPYEQYF. The CDR3 nucleotides are TGTGCCAGCAGCTTAAGCAGGGGAGCTCCCTACGAGCAGTACTTC. The chain uses TRBV7-2 and TRBJ2-7, with D maybe TRBD1 (6 bases). The ends were cut back, 2 bases at V and 2 bases at J, with 13 bases in the middle. Germline values: CDR1 SGHTA, CDR2 FQGNSA. CDR3 length equals 15 residues.

This clonotype occurred a few times. The chain is built from TRBV29-1 and TRBJ1-3, with D hard to call. This CDR3 spans 12 amino acids. Trimming removed 4 bases from V and 3 bases from J, with 7 bases in between. Germline loops: CDR1 SQVTM, CDR2 ANQGSEA. The CDR3 is CSVVGGGNTIYF. The CDR3 DNA is TGCAGCGTTGTCGGTGGTGGAAACACCATATATTTT.

This clonotype was observed a handful of times. V is TRBV5-1 and J is TRBJ2-1, with 10 bases matching TRBD2. CDR3 length: 17 residues. After removal of 4 bases from V and 4 bases from J, the junction contained 11 bases not matched to a gene. Germline CDR1 is SGHRS and CDR2 is YFSETQ. The CDR3 bases are TGCGCCAGCAGCGGTGGTCTAGCGGGAGTTCGGTACAATGAGCAGTTCTTC. It specifies CASSGGLAGVRYNEQFF.

The chain uses TRBV20-1 and TRBJ2-1; 14 bases align to TRBD2. V was pared by 6 bases and J by 7 bases, with 5 bases of the junction left unmatched. The CDR3 is 14 amino acids. Germline V lookup: CDR1 DFQATT, CDR2 SNEGSKA (reference sequence). The CDR3 loop reads CSATGLAGANEQFF. The CDR3 DNA follows: TGCAGTGCAACGGGACTAGCGGGAGCTAATGAGCAGTTCTTC.

This clonotype was picked up many times. V and J are TRBV29-1 and TRBJ2-3; no definite D call. Trimming shortened V by 2 bases and J by 2 bases, and 8 bases separated the two germline ends. In germline, CDR1 is SQVTM, CDR2 ANQGSEA. The CDR3 is 13 amino acids. The CDR3 reads CSVEWRHTDTQYF. The CDR3 DNA sequence: TGCAGCGTTGAATGGCGACACACAGATACGCAGTATTTT.

This clonotype was observed at least ten times. The rearrangement uses TRBV20-1 and TRBJ2-7; 11 nucleotides align to TRBD2. The junction had 6 bases not matched to a gene; V was cut back by 5 bases and J by 6 bases. Germline CDR1 is DFQATT and CDR2 is SNEGSKA (reference sequence). This CDR3 is built from 13 residues. CDR3 in DNA: TGCAGTGCTGTGACTAGCGGGGTGGGCGAGCAGTACTTC. It encodes CSAVTSGVGEQYF.

V is TRBV13 and J is TRBJ2-7; tentative D call: TRBD1 (5 bases). Trimming shortened V by 5 bases and J by 4 bases, and 21 bases separated the two germline ends. This CDR3 region has 16 residues. The V gene's germline CDR1 is PRHDT and CDR2 FYEKMQ (reference sequence). The CDR3 loop is CASSPRITGIRYEQYF. Here the CDR3 DNA reads TGTGCCAGCAGCCCCAGGATCACAGGCATAAGGTACGAGCAGTACTTC.

This CDR3 reads CASSRILAGNTDTQYF. In nucleotides, the CDR3 is TGCGCCAGCAGCCGCATACTAGCGGGAAACACAGATACGCAGTATTTT. V and J are TRBV4-3 and TRBJ2-3; 10 bases are a match to TRBD2. J gave up 2 bases and V 4 bases, and 6 bases lay outside the gene matches. This CDR3 has 16 amino acids. Germline lookup yields CDR1 LGHNA and CDR2 YSLEER.

This chain connects TRBV6-2 or TRBV6-3 to TRBJ1-5; 7 bases fit TRBD1. The germline V gene encodes CDR1 MNHEY and CDR2 SVGEGT. Trimming took 8 bases from V and 3 from J; bases not matched to a gene: 13. CDR3 length: 16 residues. CDR3 protein: CASQLQPTGFNQPQHF. CDR3 nucleotides: TGTGCCAGCCAGTTACAGCCGACAGGGTTCAATCAGCCCCAGCATTTT.

This clonotype has ten or more counts. V and J are TRBV25-1 and TRBJ2-7, with 9 bases aligning to TRBD1. Germline lookup yields CDR1 MGHDK and CDR2 SYGVNS. The CDR3 runs 15 residues. The V and J ends lost 1 base and 5 bases, in that order; junction bases with no gene match: 6. The CDR3 protein is CASSEFDRGSDEQYF. For the CDR3, the DNA is TGTGCCAGCAGTGAATTCGACAGGGGGAGCGACGAGCAGTACTTC.

This clonotype was recorded many times. This chain links TRBV25-1 with TRBJ2-2; D remains unclear. V lost 7 bases and J lost 7, with 10 bases in between. Per the germline V gene, CDR1 is MGHDK and CDR2 is SYGVNS. The CDR3 consists of 12 residues. CDR3 coding DNA: TGTGCCAGCAAGCTTTTCGGCGGGGAGCTGTTTTTT. It encodes CASKLFGGELFF.

The genes are TRBV10-3 and TRBJ2-1, with TRBD2 as a possible D gene (6 bases). Trimming stripped 3 bases from V and 0 bases from J, with 12 bases between. The CDR3 loop spans 16 amino acids. Germline values: CDR1 ENHRY, CDR2 SYGVKD. The CDR3 nucleotides are TGTGCCATCAGTGACAGGGTAGCGGTCTCCTACAATGAGCAGTTCTTC. Translation gives CAISDRVAVSYNEQFF.

This clonotype was seen many times. V is TRBV7-2 and J is TRBJ2-7; 14 nucleotides align to TRBD2. The CDR3 is 15 amino acids. V shed 1 base, J shed 5 bases, and the junction held 1 base outside the gene matches. Germline V gene sequence: CDR1 SGHTA, CDR2 FQGNSA. CDR3 bases: TGTGCCAGCAGCTTAGGGGGACTAGCGGGAGACGAGCAGTACTTC. Protein sequence: CASSLGGLAGDEQYF.

The rearrangement links TRBV4-1 to TRBJ2-1, with 8 bases fitting TRBD2. This CDR3 spans 17 amino acids. Looked up from germline, CDR1 is MGHRA and CDR2 is YSYEKL. V shed 1 base, J shed 7 bases, and the junction held 12 bases outside the gene matches. CDR3: CASSQGVAGIRVNEQFF. The DNA of the CDR3 is TGCGCCAGCAGCCAAGGAGTAGCGGGAATAAGAGTAAATGAGCAGTTCTTC.

A word on this clonotype: The junction departs from the called germline gene at one end, perhaps through a read error. The chain links TRBV12-3 or TRBV12-4 to TRBJ2-1, with 10 nucleotides matching TRBD2. The CDR3 is 10 residues long. CDR3 in DNA: TGTGCCAGCAGTCGGACTAGCGGCCAATTC. This codes for CASSRTSGQF.

The table lists this clonotype with a few counts. The chain recombines TRBV4-1 with TRBJ1-1, with 7 bases identical to TRBD1. The germline V gene has CDR1 MGHRA and CDR2 YSYEKL. The CDR3 is 15 residues long. V lost 8 bases to trimming and J lost 0 bases; unmatched junction nucleotides: 9. The CDR3 nucleotides are TGCGCCAGCCGACGGCAGACAGGGATGAACACTGAAGCTTTCTTT. Translating gives CASRRQTGMNTEAFF.

The chain links TRBV29-1 to TRBJ1-2; D call uncertain. Trimming shortened V by 4 bases and J by 4 bases, and 10 bases separated the two germline ends. This CDR3 has 12 residues. CDR1 is SQVTM and CDR2 is ANQGSEA in the germline V gene. The CDR3 DNA follows: TGCAGCGTTGCCTGGACGGCCTATGGCTACACCTTC. Protein sequence: CSVAWTAYGYTF.

The genes are TRBV18 and TRBJ2-7; the D is unclear. Germline V CDR1 and CDR2: KGHSH, LQKENI. The CDR3 totals 15 residues. V dropped 0 bases and J dropped 3 bases, with 12 bases sitting between them. This chain's CDR3 is CASSPPTGLGYEQYF. DNA of the CDR3: TGTGCCAGCTCACCACCGACGGGCCTAGGCTACGAGCAGTACTTC.